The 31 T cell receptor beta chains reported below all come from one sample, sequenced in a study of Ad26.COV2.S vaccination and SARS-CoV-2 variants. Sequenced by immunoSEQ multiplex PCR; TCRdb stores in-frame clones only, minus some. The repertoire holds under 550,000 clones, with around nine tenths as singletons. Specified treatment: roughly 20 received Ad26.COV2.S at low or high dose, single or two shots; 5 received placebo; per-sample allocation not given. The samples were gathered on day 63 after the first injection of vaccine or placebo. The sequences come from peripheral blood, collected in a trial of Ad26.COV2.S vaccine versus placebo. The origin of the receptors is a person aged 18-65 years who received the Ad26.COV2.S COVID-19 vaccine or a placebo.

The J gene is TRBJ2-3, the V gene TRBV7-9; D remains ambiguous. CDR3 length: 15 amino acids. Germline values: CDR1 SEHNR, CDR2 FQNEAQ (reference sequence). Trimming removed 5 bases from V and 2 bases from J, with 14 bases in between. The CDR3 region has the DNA TGTGCCAGCAGCGGTCTAATCAAACACACAGATACGCAGTATTTT. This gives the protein CASSGLIKHTDTQYF.

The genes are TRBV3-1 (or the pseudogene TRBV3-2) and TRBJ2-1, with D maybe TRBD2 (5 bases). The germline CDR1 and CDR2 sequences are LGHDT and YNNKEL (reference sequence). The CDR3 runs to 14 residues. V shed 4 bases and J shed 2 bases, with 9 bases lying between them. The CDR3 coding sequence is TGTGCCAGCAGCCCCACTAGGGCCTACAATGAGCAGTTCTTC. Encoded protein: CASSPTRAYNEQFF.

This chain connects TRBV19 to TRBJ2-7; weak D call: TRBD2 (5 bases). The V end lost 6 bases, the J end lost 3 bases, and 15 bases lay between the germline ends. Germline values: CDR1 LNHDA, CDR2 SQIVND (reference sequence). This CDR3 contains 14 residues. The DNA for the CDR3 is TGTGCCAGTAGCCCTGTCGGGGATTACTACGAGCAGTACTTC. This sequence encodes CASSPVGDYYEQYF.

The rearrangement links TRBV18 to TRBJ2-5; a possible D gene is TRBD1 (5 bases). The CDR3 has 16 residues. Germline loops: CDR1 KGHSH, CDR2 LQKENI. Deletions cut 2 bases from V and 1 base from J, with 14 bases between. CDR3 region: CASSPRGSPFQETQYF. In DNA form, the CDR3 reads TGTGCCAGCTCACCAAGGGGCAGCCCCTTCCAAGAGACCCAGTACTTC.

The CDR3 loop is CASSPRTGGFNEQYF. The CDR3 DNA reads TGTGCCAGCAGCCCCAGGACAGGGGGCTTCAACGAGCAGTACTTC. The chain employs TRBV11-2 and TRBJ2-7; 11 bases are shared with TRBD1. CDR3 length: 15 amino acids. The V gene end was trimmed by 5 bases and the J gene end by 5 bases; junction bases not matched to a gene: 8. Germline V gives CDR1 SGHAT, CDR2 FQNNGV.

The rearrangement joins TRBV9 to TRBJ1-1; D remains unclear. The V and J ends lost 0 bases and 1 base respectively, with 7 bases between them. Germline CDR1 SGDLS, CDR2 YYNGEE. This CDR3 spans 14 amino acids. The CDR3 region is CASSVVIGNTEAFF. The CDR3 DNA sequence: TGTGCCAGCAGCGTAGTCATCGGGAACACTGAAGCTTTCTTT. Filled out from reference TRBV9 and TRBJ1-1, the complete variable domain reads DSGVTQTPKHLITATGQRVTLRCSPRSGDLSVYWYQQSLDQGLQFLIQYYNGEERAKGNILERFSAQQFPDLHSELNLSSLELGDSALYFCASSVVIGNTEAFFGQGTRLTVV.

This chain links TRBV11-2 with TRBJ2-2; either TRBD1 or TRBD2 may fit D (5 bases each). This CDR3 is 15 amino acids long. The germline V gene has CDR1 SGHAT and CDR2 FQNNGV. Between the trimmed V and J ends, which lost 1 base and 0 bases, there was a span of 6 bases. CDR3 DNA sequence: TGTGCCAGCAGCTTAGCGGGACCGAACACCGGGGAGCTGTTTTTT. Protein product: CASSLAGPNTGELFF.

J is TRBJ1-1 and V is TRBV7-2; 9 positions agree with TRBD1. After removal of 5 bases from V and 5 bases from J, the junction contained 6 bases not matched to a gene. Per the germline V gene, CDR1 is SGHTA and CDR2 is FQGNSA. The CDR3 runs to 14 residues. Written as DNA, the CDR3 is TGTGCCAGCAGCCTCCAGGGACAGGGAACTGAAGCTTTCTTT. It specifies CASSLQGQGTEAFF.

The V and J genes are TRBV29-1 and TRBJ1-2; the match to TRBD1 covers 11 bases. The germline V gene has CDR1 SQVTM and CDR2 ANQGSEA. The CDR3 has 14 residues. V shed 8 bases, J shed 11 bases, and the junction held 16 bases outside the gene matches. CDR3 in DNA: TGCAGCTCCTACTCCGGGACAGGGGGGATTACGTACACCTTC. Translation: CSSYSGTGGITYTF.

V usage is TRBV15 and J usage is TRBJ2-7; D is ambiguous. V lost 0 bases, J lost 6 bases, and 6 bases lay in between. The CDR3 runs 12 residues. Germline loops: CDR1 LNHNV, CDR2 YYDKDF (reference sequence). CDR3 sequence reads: CATSRDQSEQYF. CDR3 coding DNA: TGTGCCACCAGCAGAGATCAGAGCGAGCAGTACTTC. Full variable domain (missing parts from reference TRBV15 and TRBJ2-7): DAMVIQNPRYQVTQFGKPVTLSCSQTLNHNVMYWYQQKSSQAPKLLFHYYDKDFNNEADTPDNFQSRRPNTSFCFLDIRSPGLGDTAMYLCATSRDQSEQYFGPGTRLTVT.

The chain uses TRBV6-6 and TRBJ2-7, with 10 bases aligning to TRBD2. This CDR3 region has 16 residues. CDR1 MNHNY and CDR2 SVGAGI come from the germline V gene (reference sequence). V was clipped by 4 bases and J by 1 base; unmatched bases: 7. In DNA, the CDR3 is TGTGCCAGCAGTTCCCATCTAGCGGGAGCTTCCTACGAGCAGTACTTC. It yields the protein CASSSHLAGASYEQYF.

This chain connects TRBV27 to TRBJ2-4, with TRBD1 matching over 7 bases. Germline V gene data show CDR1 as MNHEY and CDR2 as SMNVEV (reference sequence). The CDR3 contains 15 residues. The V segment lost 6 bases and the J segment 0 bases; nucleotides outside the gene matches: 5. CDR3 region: CASRHGTVAKNIQYF. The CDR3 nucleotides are TGTGCCAGCAGGCACGGGACAGTAGCCAAAAACATTCAGTACTTC.

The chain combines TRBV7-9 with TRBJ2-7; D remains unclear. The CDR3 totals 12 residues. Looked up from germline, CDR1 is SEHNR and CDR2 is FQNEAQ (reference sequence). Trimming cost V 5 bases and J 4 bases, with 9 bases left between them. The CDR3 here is CASSRPGYEQYF. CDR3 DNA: TGTGCCAGCAGCCGTCCCGGATACGAGCAGTACTTC.

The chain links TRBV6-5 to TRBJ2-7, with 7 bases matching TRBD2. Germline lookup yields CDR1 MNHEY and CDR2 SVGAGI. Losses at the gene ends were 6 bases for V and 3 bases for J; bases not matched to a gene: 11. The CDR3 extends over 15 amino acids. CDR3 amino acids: CASSSSGWTGYEQYF. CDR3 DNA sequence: TGTGCCAGCAGCTCTAGCGGATGGACGGGCTACGAGCAGTACTTC.

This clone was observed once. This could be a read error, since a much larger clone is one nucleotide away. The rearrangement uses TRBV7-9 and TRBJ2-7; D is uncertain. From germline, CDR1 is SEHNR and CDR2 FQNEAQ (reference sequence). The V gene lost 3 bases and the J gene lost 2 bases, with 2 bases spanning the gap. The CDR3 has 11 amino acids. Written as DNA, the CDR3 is TGTGCCAGCAGCTTCGCCTACGAGCAGTACTTC. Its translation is CASSFAYEQYF.

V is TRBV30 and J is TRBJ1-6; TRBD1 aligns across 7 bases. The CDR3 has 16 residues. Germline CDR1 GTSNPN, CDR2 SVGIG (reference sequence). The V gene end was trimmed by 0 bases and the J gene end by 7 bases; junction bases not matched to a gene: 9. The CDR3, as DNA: TGTGCCTGGAGTGTACGAGGGGGCCACGCAAATTCACCCCTCCACTTT. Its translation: CAWSVRGGHANSPLHF.

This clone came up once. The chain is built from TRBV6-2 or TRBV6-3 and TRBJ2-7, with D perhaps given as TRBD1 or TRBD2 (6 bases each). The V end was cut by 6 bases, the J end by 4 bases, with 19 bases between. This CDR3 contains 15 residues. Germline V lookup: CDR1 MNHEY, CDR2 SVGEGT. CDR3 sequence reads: CASSPTLGGSYEQYF. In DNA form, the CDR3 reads TGTGCCAGCAGCCCCACTTTGGGGGGCTCGTACGAGCAGTACTTC.

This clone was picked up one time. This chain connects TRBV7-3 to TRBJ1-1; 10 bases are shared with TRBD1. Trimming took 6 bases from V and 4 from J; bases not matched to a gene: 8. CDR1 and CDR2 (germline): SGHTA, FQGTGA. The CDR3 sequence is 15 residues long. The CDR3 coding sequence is TGTGCCAGCAGTGCCGGGACAGGGGCGAGCACTGAAGCTTTCTTT. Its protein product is CASSAGTGASTEAFF.

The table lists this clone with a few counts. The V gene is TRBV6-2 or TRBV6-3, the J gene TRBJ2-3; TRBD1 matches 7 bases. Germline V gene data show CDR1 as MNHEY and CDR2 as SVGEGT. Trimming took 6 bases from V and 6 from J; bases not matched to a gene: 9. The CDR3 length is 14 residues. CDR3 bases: TGTGCCAGCAGCGGACAGGCGGCGCGGGATACGCAGTATTTT. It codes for CASSGQAARDTQYF.

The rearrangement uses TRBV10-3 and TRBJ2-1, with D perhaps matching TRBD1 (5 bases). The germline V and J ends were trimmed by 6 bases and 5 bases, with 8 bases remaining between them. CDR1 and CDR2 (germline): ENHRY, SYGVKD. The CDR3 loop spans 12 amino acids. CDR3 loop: CAISKQDNEQFF. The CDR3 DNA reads TGTGCCATCAGCAAACAGGACAATGAGCAGTTCTTC.

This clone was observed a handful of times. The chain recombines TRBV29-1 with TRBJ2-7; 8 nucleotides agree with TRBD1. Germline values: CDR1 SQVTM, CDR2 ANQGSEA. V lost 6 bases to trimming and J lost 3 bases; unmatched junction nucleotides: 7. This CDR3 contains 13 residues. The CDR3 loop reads CSVAGQESYEQYF. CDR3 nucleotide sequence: TGCAGCGTCGCGGGACAGGAGAGCTACGAGCAGTACTTC.

The CDR3 spells CASSYRLAGTSTDTQYF. The DNA of the CDR3 is TGTGCCAGCAGTTACCGACTAGCGGGAACTAGCACAGATACGCAGTATTTT. V and J are TRBV6-2 or TRBV6-3 and TRBJ2-3; 11 positions match TRBD2. V was clipped by 2 bases and J by 0 bases; unmatched bases: 4. Germline values: CDR1 MNHEY, CDR2 SVGEGT. The CDR3 spans 17 residues.

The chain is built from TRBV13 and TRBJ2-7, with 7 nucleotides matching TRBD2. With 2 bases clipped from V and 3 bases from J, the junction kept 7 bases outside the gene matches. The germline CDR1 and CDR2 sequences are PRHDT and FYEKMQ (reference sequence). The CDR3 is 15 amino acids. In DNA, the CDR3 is TGTGCCAGCAGCTTAAGGGCGGGAGTTATCTACGAGCAGTACTTC. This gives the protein CASSLRAGVIYEQYF. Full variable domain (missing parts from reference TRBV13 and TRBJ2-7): AAGVIQSPRHLIKEKRETATLKCYPIPRHDTVYWYQQGPGQDPQFLISFYEKMQSDKGSIPDRFSAQQFSDYHSELNMSSLELGDSALYFCASSLRAGVIYEQYFGPGTRLTVT.

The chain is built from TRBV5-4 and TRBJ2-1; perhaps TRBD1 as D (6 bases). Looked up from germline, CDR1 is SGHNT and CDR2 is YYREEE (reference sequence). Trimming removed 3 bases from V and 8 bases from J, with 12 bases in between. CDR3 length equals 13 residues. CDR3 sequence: CASSSRGWYEQFF. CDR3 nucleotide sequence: TGTGCCAGCAGCTCTAGGGGGTGGTATGAGCAGTTCTTC.

The CDR3 DNA sequence: TGTGCCAGCAGCCCAAGACAGGTGACGACCGAGCAGTACTTC. Its translation: CASSPRQVTTEQYF. J is TRBJ2-7 and V is TRBV2, with D possibly being TRBD1 (6 bases). The germline V and J ends were trimmed by 6 bases and 6 bases, with 18 bases remaining between them. Germline CDR1 SNHLY, CDR2 FYNNEI. CDR3 size: 14 residues.

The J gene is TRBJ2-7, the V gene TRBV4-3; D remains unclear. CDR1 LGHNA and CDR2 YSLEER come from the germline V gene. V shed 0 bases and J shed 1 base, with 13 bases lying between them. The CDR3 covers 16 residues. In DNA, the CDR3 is TGCGCCAGCAGCCAAGATCACCCGGCACCTTCCTACGAGCAGTACTTC. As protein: CASSQDHPAPSYEQYF.

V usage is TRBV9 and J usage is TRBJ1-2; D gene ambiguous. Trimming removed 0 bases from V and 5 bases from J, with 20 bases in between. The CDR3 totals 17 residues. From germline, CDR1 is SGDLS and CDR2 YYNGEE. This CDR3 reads CASSVDLAATTGYGYTF. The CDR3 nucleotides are TGTGCCAGCAGCGTAGATTTGGCAGCCACTACGGGGTATGGCTACACCTTC.

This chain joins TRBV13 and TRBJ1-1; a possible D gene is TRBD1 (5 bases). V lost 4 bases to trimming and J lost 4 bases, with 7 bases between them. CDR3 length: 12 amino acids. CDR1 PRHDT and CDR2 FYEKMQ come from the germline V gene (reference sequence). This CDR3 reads CASSYGGTEAFF. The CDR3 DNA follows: TGTGCCAGCAGCTATGGGGGCACTGAAGCTTTCTTT. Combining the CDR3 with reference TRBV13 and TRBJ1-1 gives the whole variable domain AAGVIQSPRHLIKEKRETATLKCYPIPRHDTVYWYQQGPGQDPQFLISFYEKMQSDKGSIPDRFSAQQFSDYHSELNMSSLELGDSALYFCASSYGGTEAFFGQGTRLTVV.

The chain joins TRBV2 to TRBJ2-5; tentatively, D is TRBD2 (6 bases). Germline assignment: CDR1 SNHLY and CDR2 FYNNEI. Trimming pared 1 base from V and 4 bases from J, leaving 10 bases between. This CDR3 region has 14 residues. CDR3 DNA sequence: TGTGCCAGCAGTGAAGGTCCTAGCGTAGAGACCCAGTACTTC. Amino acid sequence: CASSEGPSVETQYF.

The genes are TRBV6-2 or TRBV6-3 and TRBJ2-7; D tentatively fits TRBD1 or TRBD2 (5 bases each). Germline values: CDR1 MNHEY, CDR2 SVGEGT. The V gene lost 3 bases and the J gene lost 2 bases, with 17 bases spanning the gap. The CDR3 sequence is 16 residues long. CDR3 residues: CASSYEVGDPTYEQYF. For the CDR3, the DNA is TGTGCCAGCAGTTATGAGGTAGGGGACCCCACCTACGAGCAGTACTTC.

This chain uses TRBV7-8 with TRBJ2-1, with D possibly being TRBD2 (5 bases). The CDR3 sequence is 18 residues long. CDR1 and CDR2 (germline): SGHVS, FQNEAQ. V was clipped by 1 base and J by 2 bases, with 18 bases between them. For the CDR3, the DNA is TGTGCCAGCAGCTTAGAGCGGTCCGTACCCCAACCCTACAATGAGCAGTTCTTC. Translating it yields CASSLERSVPQPYNEQFF.